This T cell receptor beta chain was recovered during a study of blood T cell repertoires in COVID-19. Background on the study: PBMCs, B-cell-depleted T cells, or T cells provided the cDNA or gDNA that made up the material.

This clone was seen only once. TCRdb keeps only in-frame clones here, not all; method: immunoSEQ multiplex PCR. The sample shows about 71,000 clones, 90% of them seen only once. V gave up 2 bases and J gave up 14 bases, with 13 bases separating them. The length of the CDR3 is 12 residues. The germline CDR1 and CDR2 sequences are SEHNR and FQNEAQ (reference sequence). This sequence originates from an elderly woman with acute or convalescent COVID-19. The sample comprised peripheral blood. V usage is TRBV7-9 and J usage is TRBJ2-1, with D possibly being TRBD2 (5 bases). CDR3 sequence reads: CASSLSGGSEFF. CDR3 sequence (DNA): TGTGCCAGCAGCTTAAGCGGCGGTTCGGAGTTCTTC.